The 5 T cell receptor beta chains given below trace back to one sample, sequenced in a study of blood T cell repertoires in COVID-19. Produced via immunoSEQ multiplex PCR; TCRdb's table is partial and in-frame only. The sample holds 99,000 or so clones, over 80% seen once. Specimen: peripheral blood. The source is a man between 45 and 60 years old with acute or convalescent COVID-19.

V and J are TRBV29-1 and TRBJ2-1; perhaps TRBD1 as D (6 bases). There are 14 residues in the CDR3. CDR1 and CDR2 from the germline V gene are SQVTM and ANQGSEA. Trimming cost V 3 bases and J 2 bases, with 11 bases left between them. The CDR3 DNA follows: TGCAGCGTTGACGACAGGTTCGCCTACAATGAGCAGTTCTTC. Translating it yields CSVDDRFAYNEQFF.

The chain employs TRBV10-3 and TRBJ2-1; 10 nucleotides match TRBD2. Germline trimming cut 4 bases from V and 4 bases from J; bases unmatched to any gene: 16. CDR3 size: 19 residues. Germline CDR1 and CDR2: ENHRY and SYGVKD. CDR3 DNA sequence: TGTGCCATCAGTGGAAGGCGAGGGACTAGCGAAAGAAATTACAATGAGCAGTTCTTC. Translating gives CAISGRRGTSERNYNEQFF.

The chain recombines TRBV5-8 with TRBJ2-1; 7 nucleotides match TRBD2. Germline loops: CDR1 SGHTS, CDR2 YDEGEE. Unmatched junction bases numbered 4, after V lost 7 bases and J lost 0 bases. The CDR3 runs to 14 residues. The CDR3 DNA sequence: TGTGCCAGCCCCAAGCGGGGCTCCTACAATGAGCAGTTCTTC. Its translation is CASPKRGSYNEQFF.

CDR3 coding DNA: TGTGCCAGCAGCTTCGACAGGCCGAACACCGGGGAGCTGTTTTTT. Protein product: CASSFDRPNTGELFF. V and J are TRBV28 and TRBJ2-2; weak D call: TRBD1 (6 bases). With 6 bases removed from V and 0 bases from J, the gap between germline ends came to 11 bases. The CDR3 totals 15 residues. Germline CDR1 MDHEN, CDR2 SYDVKM.

In the case of this clone: Other DNA variants within this sample encode the same CDR3. CDR3 sequence: CASSDSNGGTDTQYF. The CDR3, as DNA: TGTGCCAGCAGTGACTCAAACGGGGGCACAGATACGCAGTATTTT. This chain joins TRBV6-4 and TRBJ2-3; maybe TRBD2 (5 bases). This CDR3 is 15 amino acids long. Between the trimmed V and J ends, which lost 0 bases and 1 base, there was a span of 8 bases. Germline CDR1 reads MRHNA; CDR2 reads SNTAGT.